This T cell receptor beta chain was found in a study of cytomegalovirus exposure and HLA in healthy donors. Germline V gives CDR1 SGHRS, CDR2 YFSETQ. With 5 bases clipped from V and 6 bases from J, the junction kept 10 bases outside the gene matches. This CDR3 is built from 14 residues. Regarding the study as a whole: Rare TCR sequences predominated, though certain public TCRs were found in many donors. Earlier analysis looked at TCR beta V segments, and most were productive about 87% or about 30% of the time. A missense DCLRE1C variant was associated with V- and J-gene trimming of TCR beta chains in a later analysis, and an independent cohort replicated the association.

This PCR relied on a set of 60 Vbeta primers and 13 Jbeta primers. Repertoires were generated with immunoSEQ multiplex PCR, while TCRdb's copy carries only in-frame clones and drops some. The sample includes approximately 150,000 clones, nearly 80% of them seen just once. As concerns this clone: Its specificity is not known.

Sequenced material: PBMCs. The TCR was taken from a man aged 35-49 years in good health and CMV-seropositive. The chain recombines TRBV5-1 with TRBJ1-1; 7 positions match TRBD1. The CDR3 sequence is CASREVTGRPEAFF. The CDR3 region has the DNA TGCGCCAGCAGGGAAGTGACAGGGAGACCTGAAGCTTTCTTT.